This TCR beta chain was retrieved from a study of blood T cells in healthy people across ages. Isolation per sample recovered at least 7 million PBMCs. Details on this clonotype: Its specificity is not known.

V was pared by 1 base and J by 5 bases, with 14 bases between. The germline CDR1 and CDR2 sequences are SGHTA and FQGNSA. The CDR3 has 15 amino acids. A second PCR, run for about 6 to 12 cycles, used a sample-barcoded 5' primer plus a J-beta primer mix. A single record per CDR3 protein comes from TCRdb applying MiXCR to the 5' RACE reads. This table holds hundreds of thousands of distinct CDR3 sequences, roughly 64% found once. Points from the study as a whole: There were more naive CD4+ cells and higher diversity in long-lived donors than in aged donors. Changes in expanded clonotypes were possibly confounded, as the CMV status of donors was unknown. Using unsorted PBMCs precluded a conclusive naive versus antigen-experienced comparison.

This chain connects TRBV7-2 to TRBJ2-5; D may be TRBD2 (5 bases). This receptor was obtained from a man aged 25 to 45 in good health. Sequenced: blood. Written as DNA, the CDR3 is TGTGCCAGCAGCTTAGTTTCTACTCGCGGGGAGACCCAGTACTTC. Translating it yields CASSLVSTRGETQYF.